This TCR beta chain appears in the sequencing data of a study of T cell responses to AZD1222 COVID-19 vaccine. Sequenced by immunoSEQ multiplex PCR; TCRdb stores in-frame clones only, minus some. Of about 39,000 clones listed, just over 85% are singletons. Study results and caveats: Repertoire sampling occurred only after the peak T cell response. Most donors were white British, females outnumbered males, and clonal diversity was possibly underestimated. Two doses of AZD1222 preceded a rise in Spike-specific TCR breadth and depth.

V shed 6 bases, J shed 14 bases, and the junction held 7 bases outside the gene matches. CDR3 length equals 11 residues. CDR1 and CDR2 from the germline V gene are MDHEN and SYDVKM. Comments on this clone: The antigen remains unidentified.

The chain has TRBV28 and TRBJ2-3; TRBD1 agrees at 8 bases. The receptor's source is an adult who received the MenACWY meningococcal vaccine as a control. Material: peripheral blood, obtained 28 days after the second dose of the MenACWY control vaccine. The CDR3 DNA reads as TGTGCCAGCAGATCCCAGGGGGCGGGGTATTTT. Translating it yields CASRSQGAGYF.